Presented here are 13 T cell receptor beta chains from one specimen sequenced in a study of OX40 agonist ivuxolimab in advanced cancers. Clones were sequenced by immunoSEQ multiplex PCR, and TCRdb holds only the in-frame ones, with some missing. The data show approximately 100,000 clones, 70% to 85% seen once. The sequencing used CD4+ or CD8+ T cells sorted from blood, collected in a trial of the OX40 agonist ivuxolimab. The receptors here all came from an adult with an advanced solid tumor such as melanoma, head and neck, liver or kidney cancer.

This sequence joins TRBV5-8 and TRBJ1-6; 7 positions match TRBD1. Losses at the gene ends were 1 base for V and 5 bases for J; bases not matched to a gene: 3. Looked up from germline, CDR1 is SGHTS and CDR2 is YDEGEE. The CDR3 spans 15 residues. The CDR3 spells CASSLRDRDNSPLHF. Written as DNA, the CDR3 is TGTGCCAGCAGCTTGAGGGACAGAGATAATTCACCCCTCCACTTT.

Written as DNA, the CDR3 is TGTGCCAGCAGCCTCGAATCACAGTGGGCGAACTCACCCCTCCACTTT. It codes for CASSLESQWANSPLHF. The V call is TRBV27, the J call TRBJ1-6; unclear D gene. Germline CDR1 is MNHEY and CDR2 is SMNVEV (reference sequence). This CDR3 contains 16 residues. V gave up 6 bases and J gave up 10 bases, with 22 bases separating them.

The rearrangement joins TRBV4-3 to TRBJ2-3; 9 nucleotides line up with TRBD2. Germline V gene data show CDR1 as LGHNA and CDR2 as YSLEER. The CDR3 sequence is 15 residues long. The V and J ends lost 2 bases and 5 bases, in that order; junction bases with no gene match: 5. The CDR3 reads CASSQTSGLGDTQYF. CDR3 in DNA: TGCGCCAGCAGCCAAACTAGCGGGCTCGGAGATACGCAGTATTTT.

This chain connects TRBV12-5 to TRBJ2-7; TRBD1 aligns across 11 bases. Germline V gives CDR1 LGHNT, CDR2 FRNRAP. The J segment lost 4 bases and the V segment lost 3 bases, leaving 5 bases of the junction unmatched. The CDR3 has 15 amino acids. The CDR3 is CASGFVRDRGYEQYF. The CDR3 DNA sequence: TGTGCTAGTGGTTTCGTCCGGGACAGGGGGTACGAGCAGTACTTC.

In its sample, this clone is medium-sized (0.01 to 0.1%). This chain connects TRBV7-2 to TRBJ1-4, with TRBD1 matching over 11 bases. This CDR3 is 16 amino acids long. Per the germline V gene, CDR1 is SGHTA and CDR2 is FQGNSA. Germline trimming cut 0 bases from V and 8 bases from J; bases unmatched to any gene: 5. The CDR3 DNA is TGTGCCAGCAGCTTAGCGCGGACAGGGGGCCGAGAAAAACTGTTTTTT. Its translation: CASSLARTGGREKLFF.

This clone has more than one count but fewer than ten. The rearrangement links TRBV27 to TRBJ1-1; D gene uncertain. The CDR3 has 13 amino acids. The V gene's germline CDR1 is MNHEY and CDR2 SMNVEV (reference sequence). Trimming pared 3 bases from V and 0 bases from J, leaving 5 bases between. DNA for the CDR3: TGTGCCAGCAGTTTGCGGCTGAACACTGAAGCTTTCTTT. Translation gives CASSLRLNTEAFF.

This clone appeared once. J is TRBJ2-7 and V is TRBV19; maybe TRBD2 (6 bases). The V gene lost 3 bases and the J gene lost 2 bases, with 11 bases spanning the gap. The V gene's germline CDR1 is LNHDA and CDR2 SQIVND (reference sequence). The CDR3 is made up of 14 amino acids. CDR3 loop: CASSISWGAYEQYF. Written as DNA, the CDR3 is TGTGCCAGTAGTATCAGCTGGGGGGCCTACGAGCAGTACTTC. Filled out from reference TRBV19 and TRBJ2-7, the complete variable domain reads DGGITQSPKYLFRKEGQNVTLSCEQNLNHDAMYWYRQDPGQGLRLIYYSQIVNDFQKGDIAEGYSVSREKKESFPLTVTSAQKNPTAFYLCASSISWGAYEQYFGPGTRLTVT.

CDR3 nucleotide sequence: TGCGCCAGCAGCTTGGAGGACACTCCTTACTACGAGCAGTACTTC. Encoded protein: CASSLEDTPYYEQYF. The chain uses TRBV5-1 and TRBJ2-7; TRBD1 is a possible D gene (5 bases). V shed 0 bases and J shed 3 bases, with 13 bases lying between them. Per germline, CDR1 SGHRS and CDR2 YFSETQ. The CDR3 has 15 residues.

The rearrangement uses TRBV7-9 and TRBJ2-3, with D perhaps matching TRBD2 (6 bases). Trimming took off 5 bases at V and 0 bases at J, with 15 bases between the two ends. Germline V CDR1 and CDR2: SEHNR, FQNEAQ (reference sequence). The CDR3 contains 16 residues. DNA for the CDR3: TGTGCCAGCAGCCGCGTGGGGGACTTGAGCACAGATACGCAGTATTTT. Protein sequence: CASSRVGDLSTDTQYF.

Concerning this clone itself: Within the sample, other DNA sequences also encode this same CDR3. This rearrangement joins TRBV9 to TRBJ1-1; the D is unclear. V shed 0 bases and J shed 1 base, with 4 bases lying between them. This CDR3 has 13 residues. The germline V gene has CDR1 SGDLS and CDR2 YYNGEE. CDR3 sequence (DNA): TGTGCCAGCAGCGTAGGTAGGAACACTGAAGCTTTCTTT. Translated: CASSVGRNTEAFF.

The CDR3 nucleotides are TGTGCCAGCAGCCTTGGACAGAGCTCTGGAAACACCATATATTTT. Translated, it gives CASSLGQSSGNTIYF. The V call is TRBV7-6, the J call TRBJ1-3, with D tentatively TRBD1 (6 bases). Deletions cut 5 bases from V and 0 bases from J, with 11 bases between. Germline V gene data show CDR1 as SGHVS and CDR2 as FNYEAQ. The CDR3 covers 15 residues.

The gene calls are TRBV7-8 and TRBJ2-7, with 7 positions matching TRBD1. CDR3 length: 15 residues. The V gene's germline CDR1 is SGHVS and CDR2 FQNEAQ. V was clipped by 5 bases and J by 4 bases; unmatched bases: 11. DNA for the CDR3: TGTGCCAGCAGCCCCTACCGACAGGGACGGTACGAGCAGTACTTC. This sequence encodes CASSPYRQGRYEQYF.

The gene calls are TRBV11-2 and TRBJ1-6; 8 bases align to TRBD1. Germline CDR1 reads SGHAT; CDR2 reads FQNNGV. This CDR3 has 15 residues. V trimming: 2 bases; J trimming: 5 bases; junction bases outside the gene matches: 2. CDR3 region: CASSLKTGDNSPLHF. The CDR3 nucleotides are TGTGCCAGCAGCTTAAAGACAGGGGATAATTCACCCCTCCACTTT.